Listed here is a single TCR beta chain. Antigen unknown. TCRdb processed the 5' RACE reads anew with MiXCR; each CDR3 protein has one entry. The table records under 250,000 distinct CDR3 sequences, 6% to 9% of them present only once. The data originate from a study of identical twins. Study observations and caveats: Potential partial confounding of zero-insertion analyses by invariant MAIT and iNKT cells was noted. The study drew conclusions from cross-sectional statistical analysis, not from following the same donors.

These data also featured in a second study, about yellow fever vaccine responses in identical twins.

Sequenced sample: memory (CD45RO+) T cells sorted from blood. The sequence came from a woman between 18 and 30 years old in good health.

The CDR3: CSAGRRPGTDLEAQYF. The CDR3 bases are TGCAGTGCTGGCCGCAGGCCCGGGACGGACCTGGAGGCCCAGTACTTC. The rearrangement joins TRBV20-1 to TRBJ2-5, with D perhaps assigned TRBD1 or TRBD2 (5 bases each). Germline loops: CDR1 DFQATT, CDR2 SNEGSKA (reference sequence). CDR3 length equals 16 residues. Between the trimmed V and J ends, which lost 5 bases and 9 bases, there was a span of 28 bases.